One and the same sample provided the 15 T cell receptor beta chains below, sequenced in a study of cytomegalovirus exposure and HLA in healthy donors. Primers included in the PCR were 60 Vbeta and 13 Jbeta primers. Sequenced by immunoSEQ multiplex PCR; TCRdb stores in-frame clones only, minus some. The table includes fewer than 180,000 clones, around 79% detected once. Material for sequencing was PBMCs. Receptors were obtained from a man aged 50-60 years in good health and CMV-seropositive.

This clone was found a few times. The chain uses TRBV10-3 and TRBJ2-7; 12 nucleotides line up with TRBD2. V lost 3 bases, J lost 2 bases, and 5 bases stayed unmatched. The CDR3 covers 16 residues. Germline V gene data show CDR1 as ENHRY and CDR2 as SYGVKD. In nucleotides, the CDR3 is TGTGCCATCAGTGAACCGGGACTAGCGGGTCCCTACGAGCAGTACTTC. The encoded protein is CAISEPGLAGPYEQYF.

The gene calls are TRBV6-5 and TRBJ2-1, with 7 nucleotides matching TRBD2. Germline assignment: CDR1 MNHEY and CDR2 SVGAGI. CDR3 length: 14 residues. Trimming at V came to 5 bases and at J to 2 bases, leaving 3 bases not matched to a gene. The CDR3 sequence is CASSRLAAYNEQFF. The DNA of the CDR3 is TGTGCCAGCAGTCGACTAGCTGCCTACAATGAGCAGTTCTTC.

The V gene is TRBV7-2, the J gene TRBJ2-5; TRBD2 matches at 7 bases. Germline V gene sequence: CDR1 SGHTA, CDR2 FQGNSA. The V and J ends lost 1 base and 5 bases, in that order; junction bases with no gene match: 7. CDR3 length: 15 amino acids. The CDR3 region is CASSLVAGAGETQYF. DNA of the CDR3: TGTGCCAGCAGCTTAGTGGCGGGAGCGGGGGAGACCCAGTACTTC.

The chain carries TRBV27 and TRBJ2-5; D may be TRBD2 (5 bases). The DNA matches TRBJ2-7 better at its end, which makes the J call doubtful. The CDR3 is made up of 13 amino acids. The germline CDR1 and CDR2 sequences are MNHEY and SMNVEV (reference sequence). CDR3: CASRLALLYEQYF. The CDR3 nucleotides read TGTGCCAGCAGGCTAGCTCTACTTTACGAGCAGTACTTC.

CDR3 coding DNA: TGCAGCGTTGAAGAGGCGGGAGGAGTGCAGTTCTTC. Its protein is CSVEEAGGVQFF. The chain uses TRBV29-1 and TRBJ2-1; 8 bases align to TRBD2. The CDR3 has 12 amino acids. Germline trimming cut 0 bases from V and 12 bases from J; bases unmatched to any gene: 4. Germline CDR1 SQVTM, CDR2 ANQGSEA.

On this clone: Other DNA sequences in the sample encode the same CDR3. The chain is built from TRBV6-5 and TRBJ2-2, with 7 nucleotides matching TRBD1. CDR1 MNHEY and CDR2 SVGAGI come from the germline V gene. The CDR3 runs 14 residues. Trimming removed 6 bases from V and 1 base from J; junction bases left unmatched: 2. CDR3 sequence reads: CASSRTGNTGELFF. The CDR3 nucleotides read TGTGCCAGCAGCCGGACAGGGAACACCGGGGAGCTGTTTTTT.

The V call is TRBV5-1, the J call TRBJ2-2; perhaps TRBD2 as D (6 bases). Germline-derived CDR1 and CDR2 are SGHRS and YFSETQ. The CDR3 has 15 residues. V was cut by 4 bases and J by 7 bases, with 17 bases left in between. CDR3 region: CASSELGRGDGELFF. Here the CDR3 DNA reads TGCGCCAGCAGCGAGCTCGGCCGCGGGGACGGGGAGCTGTTTTTT.

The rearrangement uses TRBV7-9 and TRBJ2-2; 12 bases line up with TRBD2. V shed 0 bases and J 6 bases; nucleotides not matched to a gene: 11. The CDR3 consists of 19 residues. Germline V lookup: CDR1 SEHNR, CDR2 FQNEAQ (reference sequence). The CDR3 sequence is CASSLAIGSTSGSSGELFF. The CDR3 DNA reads TGTGCCAGCAGCTTAGCGATAGGGTCGACTAGCGGGAGTTCCGGGGAGCTGTTTTTT.

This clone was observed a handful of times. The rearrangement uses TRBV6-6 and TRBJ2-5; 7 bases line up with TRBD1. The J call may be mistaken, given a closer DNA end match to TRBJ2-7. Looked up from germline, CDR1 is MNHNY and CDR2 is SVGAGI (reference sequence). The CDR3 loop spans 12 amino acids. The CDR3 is CATLRQGSEQYF. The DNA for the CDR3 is TGTGCCACCCTACGACAGGGCTCCGAGCAGTACTTC.

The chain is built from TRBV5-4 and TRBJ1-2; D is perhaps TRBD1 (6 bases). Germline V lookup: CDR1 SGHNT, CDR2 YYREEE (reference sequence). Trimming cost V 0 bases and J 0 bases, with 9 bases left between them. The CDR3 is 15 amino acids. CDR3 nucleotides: TGTGCCAGCAGCTTGGTAAGGGACACTAACTATGGCTACACCTTC. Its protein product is CASSLVRDTNYGYTF.

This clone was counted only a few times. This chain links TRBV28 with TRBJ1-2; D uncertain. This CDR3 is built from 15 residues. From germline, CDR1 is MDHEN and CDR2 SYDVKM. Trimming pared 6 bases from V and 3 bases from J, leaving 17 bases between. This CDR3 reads CASSLARFTHYGYTF. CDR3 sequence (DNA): TGTGCCAGCAGCCTAGCGAGGTTTACCCACTATGGCTACACCTTC.

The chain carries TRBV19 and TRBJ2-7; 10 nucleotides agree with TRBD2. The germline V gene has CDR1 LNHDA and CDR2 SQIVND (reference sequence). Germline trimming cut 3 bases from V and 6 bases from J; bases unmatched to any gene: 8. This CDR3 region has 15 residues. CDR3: CASSISLAGEREQYF. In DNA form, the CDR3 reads TGTGCCAGTAGTATTAGCCTAGCGGGAGAACGCGAGCAGTACTTC.

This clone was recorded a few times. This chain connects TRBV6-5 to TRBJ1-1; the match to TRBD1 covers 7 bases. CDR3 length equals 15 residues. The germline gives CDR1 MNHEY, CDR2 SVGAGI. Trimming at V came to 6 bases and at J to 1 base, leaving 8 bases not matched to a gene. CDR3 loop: CASSKDNRGNTEAFF. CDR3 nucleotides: TGTGCCAGCAGCAAAGACAACAGGGGGAACACTGAAGCTTTCTTT.

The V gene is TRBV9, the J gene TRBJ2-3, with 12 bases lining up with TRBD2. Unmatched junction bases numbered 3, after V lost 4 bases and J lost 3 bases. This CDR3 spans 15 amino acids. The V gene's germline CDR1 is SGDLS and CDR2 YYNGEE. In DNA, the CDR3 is TGTGCCAGCAGCCGACTAGCGGGAGCGACAGATACGCAGTATTTT. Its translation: CASSRLAGATDTQYF.

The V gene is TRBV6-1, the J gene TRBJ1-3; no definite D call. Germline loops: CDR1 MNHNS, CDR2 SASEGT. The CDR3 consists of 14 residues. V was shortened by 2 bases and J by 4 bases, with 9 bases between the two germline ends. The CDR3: CASSENTAGNTIYF. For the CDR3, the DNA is TGTGCCAGCAGTGAAAATACAGCCGGAAACACCATATATTTT.